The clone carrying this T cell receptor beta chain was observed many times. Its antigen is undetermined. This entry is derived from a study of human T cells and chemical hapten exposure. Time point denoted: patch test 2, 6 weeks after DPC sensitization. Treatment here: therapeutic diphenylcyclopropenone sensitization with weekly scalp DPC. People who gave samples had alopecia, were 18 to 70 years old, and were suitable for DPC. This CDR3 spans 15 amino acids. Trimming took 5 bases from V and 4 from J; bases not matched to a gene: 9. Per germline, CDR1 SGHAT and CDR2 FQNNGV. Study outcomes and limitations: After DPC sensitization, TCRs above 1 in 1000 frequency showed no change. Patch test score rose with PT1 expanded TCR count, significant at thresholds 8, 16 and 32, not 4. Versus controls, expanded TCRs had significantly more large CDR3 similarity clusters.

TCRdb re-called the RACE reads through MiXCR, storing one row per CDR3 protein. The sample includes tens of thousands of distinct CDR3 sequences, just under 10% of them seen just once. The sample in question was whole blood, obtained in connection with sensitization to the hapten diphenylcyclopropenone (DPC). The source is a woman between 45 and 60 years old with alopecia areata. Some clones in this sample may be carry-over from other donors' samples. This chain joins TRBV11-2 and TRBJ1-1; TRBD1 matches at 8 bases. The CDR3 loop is CASSAGRQGITEAFF. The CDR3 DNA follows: TGTGCCAGCAGCGCAGGGCGACAGGGGATCACTGAAGCTTTCTTT.